This T cell receptor beta chain emerged from a study of sequential checkpoint blockade in melanoma. Treatment in this sample: randomized to nivolumab then ipilimumab (arm A) or the reverse (arm B). Patients had received no earlier DNA-damaging chemotherapy. Live CD3+CD8+ CD19− CD56− cells were sorted from PBMCs. CDR1 is LNHDA and CDR2 is SQIVND in the germline V gene (reference sequence). V lost 8 bases to trimming and J lost 3 bases; unmatched junction nucleotides: 15. CDR3 length: 17 residues. This clone has just a few counts. Libraries were prepared by immunoSEQ multiplex PCR; TCRdb keeps only in-frame clonotypes and omits some of them. The data hold approximately 37,000 clones, with 80% to 90% observed a single time.

This TCR came from a human donor with melanoma. Here the sequenced sample was CD8+ T cells sorted from blood (inferred from file names), taken from a patient given nivolumab and ipilimumab in sequence. V and J are TRBV19 and TRBJ2-7; the match to TRBD2 covers 11 bases. CDR3 nucleotides: TGTGCCAGTTCCCATCCGGGACTAGCGGCTTCGATCTACGAGCAGTACTTC. It translates to CASSHPGLAASIYEQYF. Looking up the rest from reference TRBV19 and TRBJ2-7 gives the full variable domain: DGGITQSPKYLFRKEGQNVTLSCEQNLNHDAMYWYRQDPGQGLRLIYYSQIVNDFQKGDIAEGYSVSREKKESFPLTVTSAQKNPTAFYLCASSHPGLAASIYEQYFGPGTRLTVT.